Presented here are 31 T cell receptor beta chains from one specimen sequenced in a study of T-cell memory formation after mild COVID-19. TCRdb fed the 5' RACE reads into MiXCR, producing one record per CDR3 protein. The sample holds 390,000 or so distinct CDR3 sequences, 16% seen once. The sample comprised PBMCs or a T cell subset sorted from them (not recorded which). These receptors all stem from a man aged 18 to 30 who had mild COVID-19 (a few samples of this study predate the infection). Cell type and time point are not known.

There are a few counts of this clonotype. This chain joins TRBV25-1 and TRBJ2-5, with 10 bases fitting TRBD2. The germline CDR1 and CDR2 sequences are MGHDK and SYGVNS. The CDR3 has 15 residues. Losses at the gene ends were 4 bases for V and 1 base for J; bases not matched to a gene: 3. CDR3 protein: CASSGPSGGQETQYF. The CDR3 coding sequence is TGTGCCAGCAGTGGGCCTAGCGGGGGCCAAGAGACCCAGTACTTC. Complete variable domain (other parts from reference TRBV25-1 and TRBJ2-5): EADIYQTPRYLVIGTGKKITLECSQTMGHDKMYWYQQDPGMELHLIHYSYGVNSTEKGDLSSESTVSRIRTEHFPLTLESARPSHTSQYLCASSGPSGGQETQYFGPGTRLLVL.

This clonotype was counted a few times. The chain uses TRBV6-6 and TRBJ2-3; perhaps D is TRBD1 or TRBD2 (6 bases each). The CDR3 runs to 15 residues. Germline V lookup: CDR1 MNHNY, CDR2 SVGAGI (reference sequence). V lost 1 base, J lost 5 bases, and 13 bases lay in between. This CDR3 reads CASSYLGGEKDTQYF. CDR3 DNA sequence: TGTGCCAGCAGTTACTTGGGGGGCGAAAAAGATACGCAGTATTTT.

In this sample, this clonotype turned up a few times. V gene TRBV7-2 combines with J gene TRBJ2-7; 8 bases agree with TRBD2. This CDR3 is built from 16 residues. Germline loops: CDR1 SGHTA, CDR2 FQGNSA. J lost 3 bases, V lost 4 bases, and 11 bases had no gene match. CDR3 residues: CASSYGLAGGFYEQYV. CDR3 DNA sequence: TGTGCCAGCAGCTACGGTCTGGCGGGGGGTTTCTACGAGCAGTACGTC.

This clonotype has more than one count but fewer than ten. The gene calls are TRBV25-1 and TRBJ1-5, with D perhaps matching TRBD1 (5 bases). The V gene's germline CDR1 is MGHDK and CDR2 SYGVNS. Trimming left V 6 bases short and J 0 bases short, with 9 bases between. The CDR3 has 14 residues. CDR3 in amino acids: CASRGDGSNQPQHF. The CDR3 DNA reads TGTGCCAGCAGGGGGGACGGTAGCAATCAGCCCCAGCATTTT.

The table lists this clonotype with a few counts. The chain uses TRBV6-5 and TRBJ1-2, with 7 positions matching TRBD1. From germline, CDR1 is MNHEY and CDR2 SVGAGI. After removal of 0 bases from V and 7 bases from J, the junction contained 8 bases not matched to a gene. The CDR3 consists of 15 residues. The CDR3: CASSYSRGGSGGYTF. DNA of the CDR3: TGTGCCAGCAGTTACTCGAGAGGGGGCAGCGGTGGCTACACCTTC.

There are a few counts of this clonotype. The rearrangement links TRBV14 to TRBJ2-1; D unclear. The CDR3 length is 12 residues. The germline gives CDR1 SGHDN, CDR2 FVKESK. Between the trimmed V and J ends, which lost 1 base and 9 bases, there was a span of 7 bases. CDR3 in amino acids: CASSQGTGEQFF. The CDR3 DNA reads TGTGCCAGCAGCCAAGGGACGGGTGAGCAGTTCTTC.

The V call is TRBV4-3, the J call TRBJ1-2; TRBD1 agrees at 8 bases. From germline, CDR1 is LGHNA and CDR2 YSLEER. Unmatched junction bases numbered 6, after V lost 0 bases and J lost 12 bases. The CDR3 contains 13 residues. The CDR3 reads CASSQDRQGSNTF. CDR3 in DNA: TGCGCCAGCAGCCAAGACAGACAGGGGTCGAACACCTTC.

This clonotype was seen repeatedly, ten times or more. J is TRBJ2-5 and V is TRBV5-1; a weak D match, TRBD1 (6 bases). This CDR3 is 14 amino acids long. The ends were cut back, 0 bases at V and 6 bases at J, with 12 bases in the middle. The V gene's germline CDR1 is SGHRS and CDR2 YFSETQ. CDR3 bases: TGCGCCAGCAGCTTGGAGTTAGGGGGAAAGACCCAGTACTTC. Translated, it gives CASSLELGGKTQYF.

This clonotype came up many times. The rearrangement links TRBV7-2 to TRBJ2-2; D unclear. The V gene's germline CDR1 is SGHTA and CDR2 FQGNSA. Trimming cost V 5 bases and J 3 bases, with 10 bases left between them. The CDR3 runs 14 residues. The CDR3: CASSPLRDTGELFF. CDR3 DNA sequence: TGTGCCAGCAGCCCCCTCCGGGACACCGGGGAGCTGTTTTTT.

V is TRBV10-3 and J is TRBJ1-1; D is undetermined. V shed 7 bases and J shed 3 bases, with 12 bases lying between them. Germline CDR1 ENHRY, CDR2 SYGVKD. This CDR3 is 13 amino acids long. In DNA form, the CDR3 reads TGTGCCATCACGGCGGGCCCATACACTGAAGCTTTCTTT. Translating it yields CAITAGPYTEAFF.

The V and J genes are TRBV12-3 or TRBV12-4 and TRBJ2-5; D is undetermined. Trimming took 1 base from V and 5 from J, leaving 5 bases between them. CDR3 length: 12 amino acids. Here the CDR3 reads CASSLEWETQYF. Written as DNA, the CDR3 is TGTGCCAGCAGTTTAGAGTGGGAGACCCAGTACTTC.

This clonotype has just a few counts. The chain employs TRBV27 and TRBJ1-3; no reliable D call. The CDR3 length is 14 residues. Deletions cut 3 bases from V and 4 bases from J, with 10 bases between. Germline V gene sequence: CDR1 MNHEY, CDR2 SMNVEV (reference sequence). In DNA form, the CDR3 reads TGTGCCAGCAGTTTTGTAGCCGGCGGAAACACCATATATTTT. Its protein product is CASSFVAGGNTIYF.

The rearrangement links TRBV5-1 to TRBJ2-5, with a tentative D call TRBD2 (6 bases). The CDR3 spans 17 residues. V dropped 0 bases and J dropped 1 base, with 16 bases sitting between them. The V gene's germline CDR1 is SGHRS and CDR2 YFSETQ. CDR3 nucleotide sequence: TGCGCCAGCAGCTTGGCCCGACTAGAGAGCCTCCAAGAGACCCAGTACTTC. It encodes CASSLARLESLQETQYF.

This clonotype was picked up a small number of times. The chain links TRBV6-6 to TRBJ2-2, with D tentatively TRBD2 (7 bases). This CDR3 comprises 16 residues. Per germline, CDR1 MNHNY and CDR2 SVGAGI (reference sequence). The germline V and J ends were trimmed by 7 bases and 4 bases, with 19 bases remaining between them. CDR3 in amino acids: CASTTFGGRGTGELFF. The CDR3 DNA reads TGTGCCAGCACCACCTTCGGGGGGCGAGGCACCGGGGAGCTGTTTTTT.

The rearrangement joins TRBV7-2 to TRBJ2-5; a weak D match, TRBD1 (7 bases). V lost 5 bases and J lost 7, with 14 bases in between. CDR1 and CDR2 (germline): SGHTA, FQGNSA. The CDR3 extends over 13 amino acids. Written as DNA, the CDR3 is TGTGCCAGCAGCCCGAACCAGGGGGGGACCCAGTACTTC. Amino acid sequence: CASSPNQGGTQYF.

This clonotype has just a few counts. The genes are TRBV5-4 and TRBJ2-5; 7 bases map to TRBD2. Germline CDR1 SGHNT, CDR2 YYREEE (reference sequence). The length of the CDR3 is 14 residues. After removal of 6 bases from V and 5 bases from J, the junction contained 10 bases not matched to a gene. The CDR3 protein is CASIKWGGVETQYF. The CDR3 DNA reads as TGTGCCAGCATCAAATGGGGGGGAGTGGAGACCCAGTACTTC.

The CDR3 DNA reads as TGCGCCAGCAGCTTGGGGGGCAGAGCTCCCCAGTCAGAGACCCAGTACTTC. Translating it yields CASSLGGRAPQSETQYF. The gene calls are TRBV5-1 and TRBJ2-5, with a possible D match to TRBD1 (5 bases). The germline V gene has CDR1 SGHRS and CDR2 YFSETQ. The CDR3 contains 17 residues. The V and J ends lost 0 bases and 4 bases respectively, with 19 bases between them.

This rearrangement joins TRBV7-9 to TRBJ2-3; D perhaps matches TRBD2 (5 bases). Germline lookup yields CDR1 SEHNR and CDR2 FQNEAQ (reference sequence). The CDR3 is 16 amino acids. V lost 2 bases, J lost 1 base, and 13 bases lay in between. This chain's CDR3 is CASSLLQRRGTDTQYF. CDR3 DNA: TGTGCCAGCAGCTTACTTCAGCGGAGAGGCACAGATACGCAGTATTTT.

CDR3 in DNA: TGTGCCAGCAGCCCCAGACAGCCGAGCTCCTACAATGAGCAGTTCTTC. Translated, it gives CASSPRQPSSYNEQFF. The V and J genes are TRBV7-9 and TRBJ2-1; TRBD1 is a possible D gene (5 bases). This CDR3 comprises 16 residues. Trimming removed 5 bases at V and 0 bases at J, with 14 bases between. Germline values: CDR1 SEHNR, CDR2 FQNEAQ (reference sequence).

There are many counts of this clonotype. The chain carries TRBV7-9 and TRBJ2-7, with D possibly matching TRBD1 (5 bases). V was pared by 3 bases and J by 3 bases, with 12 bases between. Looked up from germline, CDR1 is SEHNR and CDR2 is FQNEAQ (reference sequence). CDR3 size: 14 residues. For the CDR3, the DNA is TGTGCCAGCAGCTTGGAGACAGTGGACTACGAGCAGTACTTC. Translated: CASSLETVDYEQYF.

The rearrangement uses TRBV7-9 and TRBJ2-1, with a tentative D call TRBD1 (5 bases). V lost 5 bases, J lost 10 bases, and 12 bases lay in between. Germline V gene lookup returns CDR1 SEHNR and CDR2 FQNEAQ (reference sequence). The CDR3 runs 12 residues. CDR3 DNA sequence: TGTGCCAGCAGCGCGCAGACAGCGGAGCAGTTCTTC. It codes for CASSAQTAEQFF.

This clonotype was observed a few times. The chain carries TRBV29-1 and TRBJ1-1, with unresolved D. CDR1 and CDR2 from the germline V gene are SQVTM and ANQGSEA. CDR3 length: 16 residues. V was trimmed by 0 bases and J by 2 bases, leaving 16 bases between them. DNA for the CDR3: TGCAGCGTTGAAGATCTTCGGAGAACGTTCAACACTGAAGCTTTCTTT. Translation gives CSVEDLRRTFNTEAFF.

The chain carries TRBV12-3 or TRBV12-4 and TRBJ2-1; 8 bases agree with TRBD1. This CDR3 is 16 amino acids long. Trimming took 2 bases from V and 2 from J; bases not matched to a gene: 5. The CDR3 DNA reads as TGTGCCAGCAGTTTATTCTCGGGACAGGCCTACAATGAGCAGTTCTTC. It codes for CASSLFSGQAYNEQFF.

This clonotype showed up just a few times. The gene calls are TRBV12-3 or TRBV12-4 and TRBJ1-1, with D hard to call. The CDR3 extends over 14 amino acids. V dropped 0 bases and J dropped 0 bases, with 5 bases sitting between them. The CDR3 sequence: CASSLARMNTEAFF. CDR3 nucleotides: TGTGCCAGCAGTTTAGCGCGGATGAACACTGAAGCTTTCTTT.

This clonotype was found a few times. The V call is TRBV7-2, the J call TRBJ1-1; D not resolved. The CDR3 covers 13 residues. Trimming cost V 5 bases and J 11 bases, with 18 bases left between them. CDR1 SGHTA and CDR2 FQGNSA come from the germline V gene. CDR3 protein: CASSLSAVPGAFF. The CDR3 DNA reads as TGTGCCAGCAGCCTAAGTGCGGTCCCGGGGGCTTTCTTT.

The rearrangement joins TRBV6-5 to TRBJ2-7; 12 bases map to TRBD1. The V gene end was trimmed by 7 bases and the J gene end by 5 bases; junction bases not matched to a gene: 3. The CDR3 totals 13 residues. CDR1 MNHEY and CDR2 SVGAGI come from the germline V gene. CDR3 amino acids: CASKGTGGHEQYF. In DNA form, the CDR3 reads TGTGCCAGCAAAGGGACAGGGGGCCACGAGCAGTACTTC.

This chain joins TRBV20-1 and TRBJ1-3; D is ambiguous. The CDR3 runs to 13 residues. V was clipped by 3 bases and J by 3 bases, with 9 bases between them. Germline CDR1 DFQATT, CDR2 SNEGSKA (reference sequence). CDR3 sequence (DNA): TGCAGTGCTAGCCAGCCGGGTGGAAACACCATATATTTT. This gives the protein CSASQPGGNTIYF.

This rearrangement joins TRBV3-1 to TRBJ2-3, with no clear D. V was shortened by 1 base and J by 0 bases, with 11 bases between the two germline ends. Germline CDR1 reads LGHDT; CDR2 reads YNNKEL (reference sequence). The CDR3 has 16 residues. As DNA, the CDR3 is TGTGCCAGCAGCCAAGTTCTAGGGTCTAGCACAGATACGCAGTATTTT. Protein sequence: CASSQVLGSSTDTQYF.

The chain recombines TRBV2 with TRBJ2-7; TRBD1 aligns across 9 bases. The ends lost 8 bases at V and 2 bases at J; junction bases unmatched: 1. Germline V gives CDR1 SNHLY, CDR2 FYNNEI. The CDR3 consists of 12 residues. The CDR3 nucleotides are TGTGCCAGCCGACAGGGGGCCTACGAGCAGTACGTC. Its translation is CASRQGAYEQYV.

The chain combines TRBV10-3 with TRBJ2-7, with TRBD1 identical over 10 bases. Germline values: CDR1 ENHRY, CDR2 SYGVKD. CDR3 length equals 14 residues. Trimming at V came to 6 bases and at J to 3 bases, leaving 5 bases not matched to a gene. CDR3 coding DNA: TGTGCCATCAGCCCCGGGACAGGGGACTACGAGCAGTACGTC. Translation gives CAISPGTGDYEQYV.

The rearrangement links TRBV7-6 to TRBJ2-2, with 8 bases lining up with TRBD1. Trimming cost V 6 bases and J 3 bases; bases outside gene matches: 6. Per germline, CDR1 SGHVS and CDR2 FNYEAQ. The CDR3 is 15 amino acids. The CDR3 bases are TGTGCCAGCAGATCCGGACAGGGCTACACCGGGGAGCTGTTTTTT. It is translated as CASRSGQGYTGELFF.